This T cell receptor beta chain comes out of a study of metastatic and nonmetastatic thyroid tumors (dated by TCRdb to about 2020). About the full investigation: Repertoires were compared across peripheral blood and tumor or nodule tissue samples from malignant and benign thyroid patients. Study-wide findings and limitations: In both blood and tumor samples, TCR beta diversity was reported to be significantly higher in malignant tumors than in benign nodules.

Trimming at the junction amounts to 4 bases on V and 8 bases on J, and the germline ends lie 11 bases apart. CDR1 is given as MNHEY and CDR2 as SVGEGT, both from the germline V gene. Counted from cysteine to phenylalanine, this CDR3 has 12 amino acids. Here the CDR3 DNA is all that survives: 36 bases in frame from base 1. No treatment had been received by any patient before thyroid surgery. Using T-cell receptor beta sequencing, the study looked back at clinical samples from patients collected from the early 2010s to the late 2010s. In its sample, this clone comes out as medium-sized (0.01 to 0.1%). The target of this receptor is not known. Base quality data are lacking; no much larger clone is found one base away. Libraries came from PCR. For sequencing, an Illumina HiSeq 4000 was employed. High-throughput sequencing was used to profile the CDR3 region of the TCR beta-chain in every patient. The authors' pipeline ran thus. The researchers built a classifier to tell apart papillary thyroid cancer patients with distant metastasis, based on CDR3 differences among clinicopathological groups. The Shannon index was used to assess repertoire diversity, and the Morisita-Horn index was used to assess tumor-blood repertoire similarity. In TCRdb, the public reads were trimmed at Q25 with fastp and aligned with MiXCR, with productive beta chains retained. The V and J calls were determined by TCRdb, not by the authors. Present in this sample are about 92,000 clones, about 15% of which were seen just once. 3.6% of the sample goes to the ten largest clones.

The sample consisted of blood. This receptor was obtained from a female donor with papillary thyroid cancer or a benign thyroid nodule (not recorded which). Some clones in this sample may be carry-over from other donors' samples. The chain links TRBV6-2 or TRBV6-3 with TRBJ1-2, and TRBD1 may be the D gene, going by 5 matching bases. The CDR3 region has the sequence CASSSGPGGYTF. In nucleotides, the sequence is TGTGCCAGCAGTTCGGGGCCGGGCGGCTACACCTTC.